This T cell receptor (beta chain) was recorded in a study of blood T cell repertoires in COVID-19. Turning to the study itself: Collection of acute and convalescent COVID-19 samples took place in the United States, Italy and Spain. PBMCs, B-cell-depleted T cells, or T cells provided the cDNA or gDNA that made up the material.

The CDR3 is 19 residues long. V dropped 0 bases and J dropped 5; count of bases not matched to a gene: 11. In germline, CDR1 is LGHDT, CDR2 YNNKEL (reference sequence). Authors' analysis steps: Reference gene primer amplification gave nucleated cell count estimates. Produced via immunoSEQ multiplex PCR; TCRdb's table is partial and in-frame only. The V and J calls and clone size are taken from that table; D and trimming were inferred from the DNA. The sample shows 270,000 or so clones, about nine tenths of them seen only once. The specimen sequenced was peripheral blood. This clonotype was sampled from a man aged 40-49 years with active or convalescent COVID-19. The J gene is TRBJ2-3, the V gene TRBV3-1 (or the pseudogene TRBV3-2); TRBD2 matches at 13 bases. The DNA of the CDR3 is TGTGCCAGCAGCCAAGAACTAGCTGGACTAGCGGGAGTTAGAGATACGCAGTATTTT. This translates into CASSQELAGLAGVRDTQYF.